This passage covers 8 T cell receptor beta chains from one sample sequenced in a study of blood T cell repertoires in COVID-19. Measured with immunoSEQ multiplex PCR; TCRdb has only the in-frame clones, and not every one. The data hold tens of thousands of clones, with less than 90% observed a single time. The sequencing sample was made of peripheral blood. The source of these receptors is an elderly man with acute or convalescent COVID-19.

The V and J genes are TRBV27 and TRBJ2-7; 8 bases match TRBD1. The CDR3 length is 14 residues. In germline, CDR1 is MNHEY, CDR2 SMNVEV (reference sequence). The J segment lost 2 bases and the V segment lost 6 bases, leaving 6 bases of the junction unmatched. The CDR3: CASSRYRGTYEQYF. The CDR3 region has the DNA TGTGCCAGCAGCCGTTACAGGGGGACCTACGAGCAGTACTTC.

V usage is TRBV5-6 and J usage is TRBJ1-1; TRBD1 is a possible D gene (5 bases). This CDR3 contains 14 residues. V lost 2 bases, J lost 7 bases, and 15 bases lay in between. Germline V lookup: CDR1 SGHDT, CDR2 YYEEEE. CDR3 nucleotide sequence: TGTGCCAGCAGCTTTCGTTCTACCGGGGGTGAAGCTTTCTTT. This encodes CASSFRSTGGEAFF. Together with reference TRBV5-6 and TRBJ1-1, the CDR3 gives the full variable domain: DAGVTQSPTHLIKTRGQQVTLRCSPKSGHDTVSWYQQALGQGPQFIFQYYEEEERQRGNFPDRFSGHQFPNYSSELNVNALLLGDSALYLCASSFRSTGGEAFFGQGTRLTVV.

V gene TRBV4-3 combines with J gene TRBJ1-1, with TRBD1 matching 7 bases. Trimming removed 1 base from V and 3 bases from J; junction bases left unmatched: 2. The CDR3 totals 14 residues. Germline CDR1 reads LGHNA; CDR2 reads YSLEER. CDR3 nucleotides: TGCGCCAGCAGCCAAGGAGGGGGCGACACTGAAGCTTTCTTT. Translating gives CASSQGGGDTEAFF.

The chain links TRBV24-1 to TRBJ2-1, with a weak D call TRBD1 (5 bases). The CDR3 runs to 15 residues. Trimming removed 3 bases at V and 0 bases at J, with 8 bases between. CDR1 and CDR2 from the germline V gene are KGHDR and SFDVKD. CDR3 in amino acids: CATSDRQISYNEQFF. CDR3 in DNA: TGTGCCACCAGTGATAGACAGATCTCCTACAATGAGCAGTTCTTC.

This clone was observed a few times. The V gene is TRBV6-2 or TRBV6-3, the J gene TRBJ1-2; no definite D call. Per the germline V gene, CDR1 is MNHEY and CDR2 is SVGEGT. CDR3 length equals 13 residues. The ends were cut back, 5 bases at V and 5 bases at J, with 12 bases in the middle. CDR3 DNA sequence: TGTGCCAGCAGTAACCCCCTCGCGTATGGCTACACCTTC. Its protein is CASSNPLAYGYTF.

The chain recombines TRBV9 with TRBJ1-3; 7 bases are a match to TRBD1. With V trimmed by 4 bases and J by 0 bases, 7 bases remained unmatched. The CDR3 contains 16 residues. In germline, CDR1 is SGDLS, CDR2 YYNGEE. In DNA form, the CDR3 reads TGTGCCAGCAGCCCATGGACAGGCCCCTCTGGAAACACCATATATTTT. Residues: CASSPWTGPSGNTIYF.

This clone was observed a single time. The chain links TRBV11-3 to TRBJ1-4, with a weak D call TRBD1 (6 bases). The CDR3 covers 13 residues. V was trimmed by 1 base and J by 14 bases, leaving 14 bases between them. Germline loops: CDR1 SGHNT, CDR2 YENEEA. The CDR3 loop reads CASSLGGGKILFF. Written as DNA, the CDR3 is TGTGCCAGCAGCTTAGGAGGGGGAAAAATTCTGTTTTTT.

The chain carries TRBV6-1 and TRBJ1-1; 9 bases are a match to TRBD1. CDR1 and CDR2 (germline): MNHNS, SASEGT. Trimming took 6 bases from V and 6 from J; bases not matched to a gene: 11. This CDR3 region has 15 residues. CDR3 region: CASSHSPGQGPEAFF. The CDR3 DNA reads TGTGCCAGCAGCCACTCACCGGGACAGGGTCCTGAAGCTTTCTTT.